The 15 T cell receptor beta chains presented below share a single source sample, sequenced in a study of technical replicates of blood from several donors. Sequencing used immunoSEQ multiplex PCR; TCRdb keeps in-frame clones, though not all of them. This sample has 9,500 to 15,000 clones; approximately 94% occur once, and the top ten carry roughly a tenth. The specimen sequenced was PBMCs. All receptors come from a human donor in good health.

This clone came up a few times. This chain links TRBV18 with TRBJ2-7; perhaps TRBD1 as D (5 bases). The CDR3 has 17 residues. CDR1 is KGHSH, CDR2 LQKENI, per germline. The V end was cut by 3 bases, the J end by 2 bases, with 20 bases between. Written as DNA, the CDR3 is TGTGCCAGCTCACCCTTGCACGCATATTCAGGGACCTACGAGCAGTACTTC. This translates into CASSPLHAYSGTYEQYF.

The J gene is TRBJ2-1, the V gene TRBV2; TRBD1 might be the D (7 bases). The germline V and J ends were trimmed by 6 bases and 10 bases, with 16 bases remaining between them. Germline lookup yields CDR1 SNHLY and CDR2 FYNNEI. The CDR3 consists of 13 residues. The CDR3 reads CASRQGGGTEQFF. DNA for the CDR3: TGTGCCAGCAGGCAAGGGGGCGGGACCGAGCAGTTCTTC.

The genes are TRBV5-1 and TRBJ1-2; perhaps TRBD1 as D (6 bases). V was shortened by 3 bases and J by 2 bases, with 8 bases between the two germline ends. The CDR3 spans 13 residues. Per the germline V gene, CDR1 is SGHRS and CDR2 is YFSETQ. The CDR3 loop is CASSYGQNYGYTF. CDR3 DNA: TGCGCCAGCAGCTACGGACAGAACTATGGCTACACCTTC.

This chain connects TRBV29-1 to TRBJ2-7; D not certain. CDR3 length: 11 amino acids. The V gene lost 7 bases and the J gene lost 5 bases, with 12 bases spanning the gap. Germline CDR1 reads SQVTM; CDR2 reads ANQGSEA. The CDR3 DNA is TGCAGCGCTGCCTTGGGCCACGAGCAGTACTTC. Translation: CSAALGHEQYF.

This rearrangement joins TRBV10-3 to TRBJ2-6; D possibly corresponds to TRBD2 (6 bases). The CDR3 totals 16 residues. V dropped 6 bases and J dropped 0 bases, with 12 bases sitting between them. Germline CDR1 is ENHRY and CDR2 is SYGVKD. For the CDR3, the DNA is TGTGCCATCAGCCCGGGACTGAACTCTGGGGCCAACGTCCTGACTTTC. This encodes CAISPGLNSGANVLTF.

This chain links TRBV30 with TRBJ2-1; D is ambiguous. The germline CDR1 and CDR2 sequences are GTSNPN and SVGIG (reference sequence). Trimming removed 5 bases from V and 7 bases from J, with 9 bases in between. This CDR3 has 11 residues. The CDR3 DNA is TGTGCCTGGGGGCTCAGGAATGAGCAGTTCTTC. Its protein is CAWGLRNEQFF.

The rearrangement joins TRBV15 to TRBJ2-5; 12 bases are a match to TRBD2. Germline V gives CDR1 LNHNV, CDR2 YYDKDF (reference sequence). The CDR3 covers 17 residues. Unmatched junction bases numbered 15, after V lost 9 bases and J lost 4 bases. This chain's CDR3 is CATRRELAGGRGETQYF. CDR3 in DNA: TGTGCCACGCGTCGGGAACTAGCGGGAGGACGGGGAGAGACCCAGTACTTC. The complete variable domain, with remaining parts taken from reference TRBV15 and TRBJ2-5, reads DAMVIQNPRYQVTQFGKPVTLSCSQTLNHNVMYWYQQKSSQAPKLLFHYYDKDFNNEADTPDNFQSRRPNTSFCFLDIRSPGLGDTAMYLCATRRELAGGRGETQYFGPGTRLLVL.

The V gene is TRBV7-3, the J gene TRBJ2-7, with 8 bases matching TRBD1. The CDR3 contains 13 residues. With V trimmed by 3 bases and J by 9 bases, 7 bases remained unmatched. Germline CDR1 SGHTA, CDR2 FQGTGA. In DNA, the CDR3 is TGTGCCAGCAGCTTTCAGGGGGCGCCGGCGCAGTACTTC. Translated, it gives CASSFQGAPAQYF.

The V call is TRBV5-6, the J call TRBJ2-5; D not certain. Germline-derived CDR1 and CDR2 are SGHDT and YYEEEE. V was trimmed by 0 bases and J by 6 bases, leaving 9 bases between them. The CDR3 contains 13 residues. CDR3 in amino acids: CASSLGSGKTQYF. In nucleotides, the CDR3 is TGTGCCAGCAGCTTGGGGTCGGGTAAGACCCAGTACTTC.

The chain couples TRBV11-2 to TRBJ1-4, with D perhaps matching TRBD1 (5 bases). Trimming stripped 6 bases from V and 8 bases from J, with 13 bases between. Germline-derived CDR1 and CDR2 are SGHAT and FQNNGV. The CDR3 covers 13 residues. The CDR3: CASSPDSREKLFF. The CDR3 DNA reads TGTGCCAGCAGTCCCGACAGTCGAGAAAAACTGTTTTTT.

The CDR3 here is CASSPRDRATDTQYF. CDR3 in DNA: TGCGCCAGCAGCCCCCGGGACAGAGCCACAGATACGCAGTATTTT. This rearrangement joins TRBV5-1 to TRBJ2-3, with TRBD1 identical over 7 bases. Trimming cost V 4 bases and J 2 bases; bases outside gene matches: 7. CDR3 length equals 15 residues. Germline V CDR1 and CDR2: SGHRS, YFSETQ.

The CDR3 is CASSPLADYGYTF. The CDR3 DNA reads TGTGCCAGCAGTCCACTCGCTGACTATGGCTACACCTTC. The chain joins TRBV27 to TRBJ1-2; the D is unclear. The CDR3 length is 13 residues. The germline V and J ends were trimmed by 5 bases and 3 bases, with 10 bases remaining between them. The germline V gene has CDR1 MNHEY and CDR2 SMNVEV (reference sequence).

The gene calls are TRBV9 and TRBJ2-2; TRBD2 matches at 14 bases. CDR3 length equals 18 residues. Germline lookup yields CDR1 SGDLS and CDR2 YYNGEE. V lost 3 bases to trimming and J lost 3 bases; unmatched junction nucleotides: 7. CDR3 coding DNA: TGTGCCAGCAGCGCTGGACTAGCGGGAGGTTATTACACCGGGGAGCTGTTTTTT. Translated, it gives CASSAGLAGGYYTGELFF.

This clone came up once. Written as DNA, the CDR3 is TGCGCCAGCAGCTTGGGCCGGACAGGGGGCGAGCAGTACTTC. Amino acids: CASSLGRTGGEQYF. The chain links TRBV5-1 to TRBJ2-7; 10 bases map to TRBD1. The CDR3 is 14 residues long. V was clipped by 0 bases and J by 6 bases; unmatched bases: 3. Per germline, CDR1 SGHRS and CDR2 YFSETQ.

This chain connects TRBV30 to TRBJ2-3, with D uncertain. Trimming cost V 0 bases and J 1 base, with 14 bases left between them. The CDR3 contains 16 residues. The germline V gene has CDR1 GTSNPN and CDR2 SVGIG (reference sequence). In nucleotides, the CDR3 is TGTGCCTGGAGTGTACTTTCCGGCACAGGCACAGATACGCAGTATTTT. Translated: CAWSVLSGTGTDTQYF.